The next 11 T cell receptor beta chains were all read from a single sample in a study of T cell repertoires in cytomegalovirus infection. No antigen is known for these receptors. One entry per CDR3 protein results from TCRdb running MiXCR on the reads. The top ten hold over 13% of the sample, which has roughly 990,000 distinct CDR3 sequences, around 30% seen once. The starting material was cultured CD8+ T cells from PBMCs, obtained from culture after CMV antigen stimulation. These receptors all come from a human donor in good health (CMV status not recorded). Some clones in this sample may be carry-over from other donors' samples.

This clonotype was recorded a few times. This chain uses TRBV20-1 with TRBJ1-6, with D uncertain. V lost 6 bases to trimming and J lost 4 bases, with 22 bases between them. Germline CDR1 is DFQATT and CDR2 is SNEGSKA (reference sequence). This CDR3 spans 17 amino acids. The DNA for the CDR3 is TGCAGTGCGGATACTACTGAGGCCCGGCCTTATAATTCACCCCTCCACTTT. Translated, it gives CSADTTEARPYNSPLHF.

This clonotype was observed a handful of times. The rearrangement links TRBV27 to TRBJ2-7; 7 bases map to TRBD1. The V gene end was trimmed by 4 bases and the J gene end by 3 bases; junction bases not matched to a gene: 6. CDR3 length: 14 amino acids. Germline V gene lookup returns CDR1 MNHEY and CDR2 SMNVEV (reference sequence). This CDR3 is CASSSGQVGYEQYF. CDR3 in DNA: TGTGCCAGCAGTTCAGGACAGGTCGGCTACGAGCAGTACTTC.

The rearrangement uses TRBV5-8 and TRBJ1-2; 9 positions match TRBD1. V trimming: 4 bases; J trimming: 7 bases; junction bases outside the gene matches: 8. The CDR3 is 14 residues long. CDR1 is SGHTS and CDR2 is YDEGEE in the germline V gene. CDR3 DNA sequence: TGTGCCAGCAGCCCCCGGGACAGGGATGTTGGCTACACCTTC. This codes for CASSPRDRDVGYTF.

This chain uses TRBV9 with TRBJ2-6, with TRBD2 as a possible D gene (5 bases). The CDR3 is made up of 16 amino acids. Germline assignment: CDR1 SGDLS and CDR2 YYNGEE. Trimming stripped 6 bases from V and 4 bases from J, with 17 bases between. CDR3: CASTYSEGTGANVLTF. Here the CDR3 DNA reads TGTGCCAGCACCTACAGCGAGGGTACCGGGGCCAACGTCCTGACTTTC.

The chain joins TRBV6-5 to TRBJ2-5; perhaps D is TRBD1 or TRBD2 (6 bases each). This CDR3 has 15 amino acids. V was trimmed by 0 bases and J by 3 bases, leaving 11 bases between them. Germline V gives CDR1 MNHEY, CDR2 SVGAGI. For the CDR3, the DNA is TGTGCCAGCAGTTACTCCCCGGAGGGGGAAGAGACCCAGTACTTC. Its translation: CASSYSPEGEETQYF.

This clonotype was seen only once. The V and J genes are TRBV12-3 or TRBV12-4 and TRBJ1-2, with D hard to call. The V end lost 5 bases, the J end lost 6 bases, and 13 bases lay between the germline ends. This CDR3 spans 13 amino acids. The CDR3: CASSALVWDGYTF. In DNA form, the CDR3 reads TGTGCCAGCAGTGCCCTGGTTTGGGATGGCTACACCTTC.

This chain joins TRBV7-8 and TRBJ2-1, with 9 bases identical to TRBD1. The CDR3 runs 16 residues. Looked up from germline, CDR1 is SGHVS and CDR2 is FQNEAQ. V was clipped by 5 bases and J by 2 bases; unmatched bases: 7. DNA for the CDR3: TGTGCCAGCAGCCTAGGGGACAGGGACACCTACAATGAGCAGTTCTTC. Translated, it gives CASSLGDRDTYNEQFF.

The chain combines TRBV27 with TRBJ2-7, with TRBD2 matching 10 bases. From germline, CDR1 is MNHEY and CDR2 SMNVEV (reference sequence). The CDR3 is made up of 15 amino acids. The V gene end was trimmed by 6 bases and the J gene end by 0 bases; junction bases not matched to a gene: 5. The CDR3 sequence is CASRTSGLRSYEQYF. In DNA, the CDR3 is TGTGCCAGCAGGACTAGCGGGCTACGCTCCTACGAGCAGTACTTC.

This clonotype showed up many times. This rearrangement joins TRBV7-6 to TRBJ2-7, with TRBD1 as a possible D gene (6 bases). The V gene lost 1 base and the J gene lost 1 base, with 8 bases spanning the gap. CDR3 length: 14 residues. CDR1 and CDR2 from the germline V gene are SGHVS and FNYEAQ. As DNA, the CDR3 is TGTGCCAGCAGCTTAGAACAGGGATCCTACGAGCAGTACTTC. Amino acid sequence: CASSLEQGSYEQYF.

Points on this clonotype: The junction and the germline gene differ at one end; a read error may be behind it. J is TRBJ2-7 and V is TRBV12-3 or TRBV12-4, with TRBD2 as a possible D gene (7 bases). The CDR3 consists of 15 residues. The CDR3: CTSSLIGGGTYEQYF. DNA for the CDR3: TGTACCAGCAGTTTGATAGGCGGGGGCACCTACGAGCAGTACTTC.

The chain recombines TRBV4-1 with TRBJ1-5; D is uncertain. The V end was cut by 0 bases, the J end by 7 bases, with 7 bases between. There are 13 residues in the CDR3. Germline V gene sequence: CDR1 MGHRA, CDR2 YSYEKL. The CDR3 sequence: CASSQESRQPQHF. CDR3 DNA sequence: TGCGCCAGCAGCCAAGAATCCAGGCAGCCCCAGCATTTT.